These T cell receptor beta chains were read from a single sample in a study of T cell responses to AZD1222 COVID-19 vaccine. Sequencing was performed with immunoSEQ multiplex PCR; in TCRdb, only in-frame clones are kept and a portion is missing. The profile covers approximately 100,000 clones, with about 89% appearing a single time and roughly 17% taken by the ten largest. The specimen was peripheral blood, collected on day 0 of AZD1222 vaccination. Receptors originate from an adult in good health. Both conserved end residues are part of each CDR3. The D gene is left open where the match is weak. Rows give clone size only sometimes, using once, few, many, or a class for an expanded clone.

.,TRBV5-4,TRBJ2-7,few,CASSFADTYEQYF,TGTGCCAGCAGCTTCGCGGATACCTACGAGCAGTACTTC
.,TRBV5-1,TRBJ1-4,.,CASSEEGATNEKLFF,TGCGCCAGCAGTGAAGAAGGGGCAACTAATGAAAAACTGTTTTTT
TRBD2,TRBV5-5,TRBJ2-7,.,CASRYRGIPAGLADYEQYF,TGTGCCAGCAGATATAGGGGCATTCCAGCGGGACTAGCTGACTACGAGCAGTACTTC
.,TRBV11-3,TRBJ2-3,.,CASSFSGADTQYF,TGTGCCAGCAGCTTCTCAGGGGCAGATACGCAGTATTTT
.,TRBV27,TRBJ1-6,.,CASSSKGLLGSPLHF,TGTGCCAGCAGTTCTAAGGGTTTGCTGGGTTCACCCCTCCACTTT
.,TRBV6-6,TRBJ2-5,.,CASSPNLLETQYF,TGTGCCAGCAGCCCCAATTTGCTAGAGACCCAGTACTTC
.,TRBV19,TRBJ1-1,.,CASSVNRENTEAFF,TGTGCCAGTAGTGTAAACAGGGAGAACACTGAAGCTTTCTTT
.,TRBV3-1/TRBV3-2,TRBJ2-6,once,CASSLRLSGANVLTF,TGTGCCAGCAGCCTTCGGCTCTCTGGGGCCAACGTCCTGACTTTC
.,TRBV11-3,TRBJ2-3,.,CASSLSDTQYF,TGTGCCAGCAGTCTTAGCGATACGCAGTATTTT
TRBD1,TRBV9,TRBJ2-7,.,CASSSSTGLEQYF,TGTGCCAGCAGCTCCTCGACAGGGCTCGAGCAGTACTTC
TRBD2,TRBV3-1/TRBV3-2,TRBJ2-2,.,CASLKRGSNTGELFF,TGTGCCAGCCTAAAGCGGGGGTCGAACACCGGGGAGCTGTTTTTT
.,TRBV11-3,TRBJ1-2,.,CASSPPGGGYGYTF,TGTGCCAGCAGCCCCCCCGGAGGGGGATATGGCTACACCTTC
.,TRBV28,TRBJ1-3,.,CASSSPTRAGGHTIYF,TGTGCCAGCAGTTCCCCGACGAGGGCCGGGGGGCACACCATATATTTT
.,TRBV2,TRBJ1-2,many,CASSEQGQNSRYTF,TGTGCCAGCAGTGAGCAGGGACAAAACTCGCGCTACACCTTC
TRBD1,TRBV5-1,TRBJ1-1,.,CASSFRGQGYTEAFF,TGCGCCAGCAGCTTTAGGGGGCAGGGGTACACTGAAGCTTTCTTT
.,TRBV5-1,TRBJ1-1,.,CASSLNRRTTEAFF,TGCGCCAGCAGCTTGAACCGACGGACCACTGAAGCTTTCTTT
TRBD1,TRBV6-5,TRBJ1-2,.,CATTWDRGGYTF,TGTGCCACCACGTGGGACAGGGGTGGCTACACCTTC
.,TRBV18,TRBJ2-2,.,CASSPISAGELFF,TGTGCCAGCTCACCAATCAGCGCCGGGGAGCTGTTTTTT
.,TRBV10-3,TRBJ2-3,.,CAISDPESSVNTQYF,TGTGCCATCAGTGATCCGGAGTCTTCTGTGAATACGCAGTATTTT
.,TRBV13,TRBJ2-7,.,CASSLGRDSYEQYF,TGTGCCAGCAGCTTAGGACGGGACTCCTACGAGCAGTACTTC
TRBD1,TRBV30,TRBJ1-5,.,CACTGTGSGNQPQHF,TGTGCCTGTACCGGGACAGGGTCAGGCAATCAGCCCCAGCATTTT
.,TRBV25-1,TRBJ2-3,.,CASSVAEPTDTQYF,TGTGCCAGCAGTGTTGCGGAGCCCACAGATACGCAGTATTTT
.,TRBV6-1,TRBJ1-4,.,CASSEWKLFF,TGTGCCAGCAGTGAGTGGAAACTGTTTTTT
.,TRBV4-2,TRBJ1-5,few,CASLDSNQPQHF,TGTGCCAGCCTAGATAGCAATCAGCCCCAGCATTTT
TRBD1,TRBV19,TRBJ1-1,.,CASRDRGKVAEAFF,TGTGCCAGTAGGGACAGGGGTAAGGTGGCTGAAGCTTTCTTT
TRBD1,TRBV6-2/TRBV6-3,TRBJ1-4,.,CASSSAGTGGEKLFF,TGTGCCAGCAGTTCCGCCGGGACAGGGGGTGAAAAACTGTTTTTT
TRBD1,TRBV14,TRBJ1-2,.,CASSQDPRQGGYGYTF,TGTGCCAGCAGCCAAGACCCCCGACAGGGGGGATATGGCTACACCTTC
.,TRBV12-3/TRBV12-4,TRBJ1-2,once,CASSFSDHGYTF,TGTGCCAGCAGTTTCTCCGACCATGGCTACACCTTC
.,TRBV28,TRBJ2-7,.,CASSSGQGRGYEQYF,TGTGCCAGCAGTTCGGGGCAGGGGCGTGGGTACGAGCAGTACTTC
.,TRBV5-1,TRBJ1-1,.,CASSLVVGTLRRTEAFF,TGCGCCAGCAGCTTGGTGGTCGGGACACTGAGGCGCACTGAAGCTTTCTTT
TRBD2,TRBV6-4,TRBJ2-3,.,CASRPLAGEVDTQYF,TGTGCCAGCAGACCTTTAGCGGGAGAGGTAGATACGCAGTATTTT
.,TRBV6-4,TRBJ1-2,.,CASSPLPFTGGYTF,TGTGCCAGCAGCCCCTTGCCGTTTACGGGTGGCTACACCTTC
.,TRBV1,TRBJ1-5,.,CTSSPPGGTNQPQHF,TGCACCAGCAGCCCACCGGGGGGTACTAATCAGCCCCAGCATTTT
.,TRBV18,TRBJ1-2,.,CASSPQQDNYGYTF,TGTGCCAGCTCACCACAACAGGATAACTATGGCTACACCTTC
TRBD2,TRBV30,TRBJ2-3,.,CAWGGVLRDTQYF,TGTGCCTGGGGGGGGGTTCTGAGAGATACGCAGTATTTT
.,TRBV7-2,TRBJ1-2,.,CASSSPGTGKSYTF,TGTGCCAGCAGCTCACCCGGTACAGGGAAGAGCTACACCTTC
.,TRBV12-2,TRBJ2-2,.,CASRLEGGMVPGELFF,TGTGCAAGTCGCTTAGAGGGCGGTATGGTGCCCGGGGAGCTGTTTTTT
TRBD2,TRBV6-1,TRBJ2-7,.,CASSERGGGLASYEQYF,TGTGCCAGCAGTGAAAGGGGTGGGGGACTAGCCTCCTACGAGCAGTACTTC
.,TRBV5-4,TRBJ2-3,.,CASSLVRASNPTDTQYF,TGTGCCAGCAGCTTGGTCCGTGCGAGTAACCCTACAGATACGCAGTATTTT
TRBD2,TRBV19,TRBJ2-5,.,CASRLAGASFQYF,TGTGCCAGTAGACTAGCGGGGGCCAGTTTCCAGTACTTC
.,TRBV21-1,TRBJ1-4,.,CASSIRHPKGEKLFF,TGTGCCAGCAGCATCAGGCATCCTAAGGGGGAAAAACTGTTTTTT
.,TRBV28,TRBJ1-5,.,CASTSGGFNQPQHF,TGTGCCAGCACCTCCGGGGGGTTCAATCAGCCCCAGCATTTT
TRBD1,TRBV18,TRBJ1-2,.,CASSPRVGTGEEYYGYTF,TGTGCCAGCTCACCACGCGTTGGGACAGGGGAGGAGTACTATGGCTACACCTTC
.,TRBV6-1,TRBJ1-5,once,CASSDRGVNQPQHF,TGTGCCAGCAGTGATCGGGGGGTCAATCAGCCCCAGCATTTT
.,TRBV6-1,TRBJ1-2,.,CASSERDREGGYTF,TGTGCCAGCAGTGAAAGGGATAGGGAGGGAGGCTACACCTTC
.,TRBV7-8,TRBJ1-1,.,CASSLGYTLNTEAFF,TGTGCCAGCAGCTTAGGGTACACTCTGAACACTGAAGCTTTCTTT
.,TRBV16,TRBJ1-2,.,CASSSQREITIYGYTF,TGTGCCAGCAGCTCACAACGGGAGATAACTATTTATGGCTACACCTTC
.,TRBV4-1,TRBJ2-3,.,CASNHEGSRGDTQYF,TGCGCCAGCAACCATGAGGGGAGTAGGGGGGATACGCAGTATTTT
.,TRBV21-1,TRBJ1-1,.,CASSNSGREAFF,TGTGCCAGCAGCAACTCGGGGCGTGAAGCTTTCTTT
.,TRBV4-1,TRBJ1-6,.,CASSQDLRGRYNSPLHF,TGCGCCAGCAGCCAAGATCTCAGGGGACGATATAATTCACCCCTCCACTTT
TRBD2,TRBV3-1/TRBV3-2,TRBJ2-5,.,CASSQTPGLAGRDIYQETQYF,TGTGCCAGCAGTCAAACTCCGGGACTAGCGGGAAGAGATATTTACCAAGAGACCCAGTACTTC
TRBD2,TRBV4-1,TRBJ2-3,few,CASSRTPEWAGGTDTQYF,TGCGCCAGCAGCCGCACCCCGGAATGGGCGGGGGGAACAGATACGCAGTATTTT
TRBD2,TRBV11-2,TRBJ2-2,.,CASSPVRGGPGGELFF,TGTGCCAGCAGCCCCGTAAGGGGAGGGCCCGGCGGGGAGCTGTTTTTT